This passage covers 11 T cell receptor beta chains from one sample sequenced in a study of Graves' ophthalmopathy and Graves' hyperthyroidism. CDR3 regions of TCR beta were amplified from RNA transcripts. Second-round multiplex PCR followed a first-round RT-PCR using HTBI primers. TCRdb called the multiplex PCR reads again in MiXCR, with one record for every CDR3 protein. In the table there are under 400,000 distinct CDR3 sequences, roughly 15% of which are singletons. Source material: peripheral blood. These receptors all come from an adult man with Graves' ophthalmopathy.

This clonotype was recorded many times. The CDR3 DNA follows: TGTGCCAGCACCGTGGGGGGCCTAGCGGGGCCCCCTCACGAGCAGTACTTC. This codes for CASTVGGLAGPPHEQYF. This sequence joins TRBV7-2 and TRBJ2-7, with 9 bases lining up with TRBD2. V dropped 7 bases and J dropped 5; count of bases not matched to a gene: 18. Germline V gene sequence: CDR1 SGHTA, CDR2 FQGNSA. This CDR3 has 17 residues.

The sample holds many counts of this clonotype. The chain uses TRBV19 and TRBJ1-2; D may be TRBD1 (5 bases). Germline V gene sequence: CDR1 LNHDA, CDR2 SQIVND (reference sequence). CDR3 length equals 12 residues. With 7 bases removed from V and 5 bases from J, the gap between germline ends came to 11 bases. The CDR3 region has the DNA TGTGCCAGTACCCACCGGGGGTATGGCTACACCTTC. Its protein product is CASTHRGYGYTF.

In this sample, this clonotype turned up many times. The chain links TRBV7-8 to TRBJ1-1; D gene uncertain. The CDR3 extends over 12 amino acids. V was pared by 4 bases and J by 11 bases, with 14 bases between. The germline CDR1 and CDR2 sequences are SGHVS and FQNEAQ. This CDR3 reads CASSSALQGAFF. CDR3 DNA sequence: TGTGCCAGCAGCTCTGCCCTCCAAGGGGCTTTCTTT.

This clonotype was seen many times. J is TRBJ2-2 and V is TRBV6-1; weak D call: TRBD2 (6 bases). The V gene lost 1 base and the J gene lost 6 bases, with 15 bases spanning the gap. The CDR3 sequence is 16 residues long. Germline values: CDR1 MNHNS, CDR2 SASEGT. The CDR3 is CASSEDSGVGAGELFF. For the CDR3, the DNA is TGTGCCAGCAGTGAAGATAGCGGAGTGGGTGCCGGGGAGCTGTTTTTT.

This clonotype has at least ten counts. At one end the junction does not follow the germline gene, possibly because of a read error. The CDR3 coding sequence is TGCGCCAGCAGTCCTTCAGGGGGCTTGGGTTCACCCCCCCACTTT. This encodes CASSPSGGLGSPPHF. The chain has TRBV5-1 and TRBJ1-6, with 8 bases aligning to TRBD1. CDR3 length: 15 amino acids. From germline, CDR1 is SGHRS and CDR2 YFSETQ.

Regarding this clonotype: A junction end diverges from the germline sequence, so it may reflect a read error. The chain recombines TRBV12-3 or TRBV12-4 with TRBJ2-7, with D perhaps given as TRBD1 or TRBD2 (5 bases each). The CDR3 consists of 15 residues. CDR3 in amino acids: CASSRGLGEYREQSF. Here the CDR3 DNA reads TGTGCCAGCAGTCGTGGACTGGGGGAATATCGCGAGCAGTCCTTC.

This clonotype showed up many times. J is TRBJ2-3 and V is TRBV20-1, with a possible D match to TRBD1 (6 bases). CDR1 is DFQATT and CDR2 is SNEGSKA in the germline V gene (reference sequence). CDR3 length: 14 residues. The germline V and J ends were trimmed by 3 bases and 1 base, with 11 bases remaining between them. Written as DNA, the CDR3 is TGCAGTGCTAGTCGGGACACCCGCACAGATACGCAGTATTTT. This sequence encodes CSASRDTRTDTQYF.

This clonotype was seen many times. The rearrangement joins TRBV6-2 or TRBV6-3 to TRBJ2-7, with D perhaps assigned TRBD1 or TRBD2 (5 bases each). Germline V lookup: CDR1 MNHEY, CDR2 SVGEGT. V was clipped by 2 bases and J by 2 bases, with 19 bases between them. The CDR3 has 17 amino acids. DNA for the CDR3: TGTGCCAGCAGTTACCGGGACGGTGGTATTGGGACCTACGAGCAGTACTTC. Its translation: CASSYRDGGIGTYEQYF.

The sample holds many counts of this clonotype. The chain employs TRBV7-6 and TRBJ2-5, with D perhaps assigned TRBD1 or TRBD2 (5 bases each). The CDR3 runs 16 residues. Germline values: CDR1 SGHVS, CDR2 FNYEAQ. V lost 1 base and J 2 bases, leaving 14 bases between the germline ends. The CDR3 DNA sequence: TGTGCCAGCAGCTTAGGATCCGGGACGGGTCAAGAGACCCAGTACTTC. Translation: CASSLGSGTGQETQYF.

This sequence joins TRBV12-3 or TRBV12-4 and TRBJ1-1; D is perhaps TRBD1 (6 bases). The CDR3 extends over 11 amino acids. The V gene lost 6 bases and the J gene lost 7 bases, with 9 bases spanning the gap. The CDR3 sequence: CASRRGGEAFF. The CDR3 region has the DNA TGTGCCAGCAGAAGGGGGGGTGAAGCTTTCTTT.

This clonotype was counted ten times or more. The V and J genes are TRBV20-1 and TRBJ1-1; possible D gene TRBD1, 5 bases. CDR3 size: 15 residues. The V end was cut by 0 bases, the J end by 7 bases, with 18 bases between. Germline CDR1 DFQATT, CDR2 SNEGSKA (reference sequence). CDR3: CSARERGGPFREAFF. As DNA, the CDR3 is TGCAGTGCTAGAGAAAGGGGTGGGCCCTTCCGTGAAGCTTTCTTT.